These 20 T cell receptor beta chains originate from one sample sequenced in a study of blood T cells in healthy people across ages. Combining a sample-barcoded 5' primer with a J-beta primer mix, a second PCR ran for about 7 to 12 cycles. One entry per CDR3 protein, called by TCRdb with MiXCR from the 5' RACE reads. This sample yields hundreds of thousands of distinct CDR3 sequences, of which about 34% are seen a single time; approximately 15% belongs to the top ten. The sample taken for sequencing was blood. All receptors derive from a woman of 80 years or more in good health.

This clonotype showed up many times. V is TRBV18 and J is TRBJ2-6, with D possibly matching TRBD1 (5 bases). Trimming pared 2 bases from V and 2 bases from J, leaving 7 bases between. This CDR3 has 15 residues. Germline V CDR1 and CDR2: KGHSH, LQKENI. The CDR3 here is CASSPGAPGANVLTF. CDR3 nucleotide sequence: TGTGCCAGCTCACCAGGGGCCCCTGGGGCCAACGTCCTGACTTTC.

The J gene is TRBJ1-5, the V gene TRBV10-3; 7 positions agree with TRBD1. The J segment lost 6 bases and the V segment lost 6 bases, leaving 5 bases of the junction unmatched. This CDR3 region has 13 residues. Germline V CDR1 and CDR2: ENHRY, SYGVKD. The CDR3, as DNA: TGTGCCATCAGCCCGGACAGGCTTCAGCCCCAGCATTTT. Its translation: CAISPDRLQPQHF.

This clonotype was counted many times. This chain uses TRBV20-1 with TRBJ1-1; D is perhaps TRBD1 (5 bases). CDR3 length: 12 amino acids. The ends were cut back, 5 bases at V and 5 bases at J, with 12 bases in the middle. Germline-derived CDR1 and CDR2 are DFQATT and SNEGSKA (reference sequence). CDR3 DNA sequence: TGCAGTGCTCGAGCCCGGGGGACTGAAGCTTTCTTT. This sequence encodes CSARARGTEAFF.

The J gene is TRBJ1-4, the V gene TRBV27; tentatively, D is TRBD1 (5 bases). Germline CDR1 and CDR2: MNHEY and SMNVEV (reference sequence). V lost 6 bases, J lost 7 bases, and 15 bases lay in between. There are 14 residues in the CDR3. The CDR3 bases are TGTGCCAGCAGGTTGTATGGGGCAGGTGAAAAACTGTTTTTT. Protein product: CASRLYGAGEKLFF.

The chain couples TRBV6-1 to TRBJ2-2; D is undetermined. In germline, CDR1 is MNHNS, CDR2 SASEGT. Trimming cost V 8 bases and J 5 bases, with 6 bases left between them. The length of the CDR3 is 11 residues. CDR3 sequence (DNA): TGTGCCAGCTGGGATACCGGGGAGCTGTTTTTT. It is translated as CASWDTGELFF.

As for this clonotype: Given a much more abundant clone one base away, this may be a read error. The J gene is TRBJ2-5, the V gene TRBV11-2; the match to TRBD2 covers 9 bases. This CDR3 contains 16 residues. V lost 8 bases to trimming and J lost 11 bases; unmatched junction nucleotides: 21. Germline assignment: CDR1 SGHAT and CDR2 FQNNGV. Here the CDR3 DNA reads TGTGCCAGCTCTAGACGACGAGCGGGGGGCGACAATGAGCAGTACTTC. Amino acids: CASSRRRAGGDNEQYF. Full variable domain (rest looked up from reference TRBV11-2 and TRBJ2-5): EAGVAQSPRYKIIEKRQSVAFWCNPISGHATLYWYQQILGQGPKLLIQFQNNGVVDDSQLPKDRFSAERLKGVDSTLKIQPAKLEDSAVYLCASSRRRAGGDNEQYFGPGTRLLVL.

Regarding this clonotype: A much larger clone sits a single nucleotide away, making a read error possible. This chain connects TRBV20-1 to TRBJ2-7; 10 bases match TRBD2. Germline lookup yields CDR1 DFQATT and CDR2 SNEGSKA (reference sequence). This CDR3 has 13 amino acids. The J segment lost 7 bases and the V segment lost 5 bases, leaving 8 bases of the junction unmatched. Written as DNA, the CDR3 is TGCAGTGCTTCTAGCGGGGGTTACAATGAGCAGTACTTC. It specifies CSASSGGYNEQYF.

Many counts were recorded for this clonotype. The CDR3 loop is CSATPPGGGGGEQETQYF. For the CDR3, the DNA is TGCAGTGCTACCCCTCCCGGGGGAGGAGGGGGTGAGCAAGAGACCCAGTACTTC. The chain joins TRBV20-1 to TRBJ2-5; D may be TRBD1 or TRBD2 (6 bases each). Germline V CDR1 and CDR2: DFQATT, SNEGSKA (reference sequence). The CDR3 has 18 residues. The germline V and J ends were trimmed by 4 bases and 2 bases, with 26 bases remaining between them.

This chain links TRBV2 with TRBJ2-1; no definite D call. Germline CDR1 SNHLY, CDR2 FYNNEI. V was clipped by 4 bases and J by 2 bases, with 18 bases between them. CDR3 size: 17 residues. The CDR3 reads CASSAEGVIGPYNEQFF. The CDR3, as DNA: TGTGCCAGCAGTGCTGAAGGAGTGATAGGCCCCTACAATGAGCAGTTCTTC.

On this clonotype itself: A clone one base away is much larger, so this may be a read error. This rearrangement joins TRBV7-2 to TRBJ2-7; possible D gene TRBD1, 5 bases. V lost 5 bases to trimming and J lost 10 bases, with 21 bases between them. This CDR3 contains 14 residues. The germline V gene encodes CDR1 SGHTA and CDR2 FQGNSA. The CDR3 sequence: CASSPPKGYEAQYF. The CDR3 nucleotides are TGTGCCAGCAGCCCGCCTAAGGGGTACGAGGCCCAGTACTTC.

The sample holds many counts of this clonotype. The rearrangement joins TRBV20-1 to TRBJ2-3; 7 nucleotides line up with TRBD1. The CDR3 spans 15 residues. The J segment lost 1 base and the V segment lost 6 bases, leaving 10 bases of the junction unmatched. The germline gives CDR1 DFQATT, CDR2 SNEGSKA (reference sequence). The CDR3 spells CSAKDRLDGTDTQYF. The CDR3 DNA reads TGCAGTGCCAAGGACAGGCTAGACGGCACAGATACGCAGTATTTT.

Comments on this clonotype: Given a much more abundant clone one base away, this may be a read error. J is TRBJ1-5 and V is TRBV20-1; no firm D call. Germline CDR1 and CDR2: DFQATT and SNEGSKA (reference sequence). There are 14 residues in the CDR3. CDR3 residues: CGASPRRGGQPQHF. CDR3 coding DNA: TGCGGTGCTAGCCCCAGGCGGGGTGGACAGCCCCAGCATTTT.

With respect to this clonotype: This may come from a read error, since a much larger clone is one base off. The chain has TRBV6-2 or TRBV6-3 and TRBJ2-1; TRBD2 matches 7 bases. The J call may not be correct, given that the DNA end is closer to TRBJ2-7. CDR1 is MNHEY, CDR2 SVGEGT, per germline. This CDR3 has 18 residues. CDR3 sequence: CASSYHSGSGLSYNEQYF. DNA of the CDR3: TGTGCCAGCAGTTACCATTCAGGATCGGGACTATCCTACAATGAGCAGTACTTC.

At least ten counts were recorded for this clonotype. The chain joins TRBV2 to TRBJ2-1, with 8 bases identical to TRBD1. There are 16 residues in the CDR3. CDR1 SNHLY and CDR2 FYNNEI come from the germline V gene. Trimming at V came to 6 bases and at J to 5 bases, leaving 12 bases not matched to a gene. This chain's CDR3 is CASRARYRTGNNEQFF. The CDR3 coding sequence is TGTGCCAGCAGAGCTCGATACAGGACAGGGAACAATGAGCAGTTCTTC.

This clonotype has ten or more counts. V and J are TRBV20-1 and TRBJ1-2, with D tentatively TRBD1 (5 bases). The germline CDR1 and CDR2 sequences are DFQATT and SNEGSKA (reference sequence). Trimming took 3 bases from V and 8 from J, leaving 13 bases between them. The CDR3 is 12 amino acids. CDR3 residues: CSASWGREGYTF. DNA of the CDR3: TGCAGTGCTAGTTGGGGACGTGAAGGCTACACCTTC.

The J gene is TRBJ2-4, the V gene TRBV7-2, with D tentatively TRBD1 (6 bases). Gene TRBJ2-5 matches the end of the DNA better, so the J call may be wrong. CDR3 size: 17 residues. CDR1 is SGHTA, CDR2 FQGNSA, per germline. Written as DNA, the CDR3 is TGTGCCAGCAGCTCACAAGGGAAGTGGGGGCGTTCGGAGACCCAGTACTTC. Translating gives CASSSQGKWGRSETQYF.

This clonotype was detected ten times or more. V is TRBV7-2 and J is TRBJ1-6; a possible D gene is TRBD1 (5 bases). Germline CDR1 and CDR2: SGHTA and FQGNSA. This CDR3 region has 14 residues. V was clipped by 5 bases and J by 10 bases, with 15 bases between them. The CDR3 DNA is TGTGCCAGCAGCCCTTTCCGGGACCAGTCACCCCTCCACTTT. As protein: CASSPFRDQSPLHF.

The CDR3 DNA is TGCGCCAGCAGCCTGTACACAGGGAGCACTGAAGCTTTCTTT. Its translation: CASSLYTGSTEAFF. V and J are TRBV5-1 and TRBJ1-1; perhaps TRBD1 as D (6 bases). The germline V gene encodes CDR1 SGHRS and CDR2 YFSETQ. Trimming took off 4 bases at V and 4 bases at J, with 14 bases between the two ends. The CDR3 has 14 amino acids. Combining the CDR3 with reference TRBV5-1 and TRBJ1-1 gives the whole variable domain KAGVTQTPRYLIKTRGQQVTLSCSPISGHRSVSWYQQTPGQGLQFLFEYFSETQRNKGNFPGRFSGRQFSNSRSEMNVSTLELGDSALYLCASSLYTGSTEAFFGQGTRLTVV.

This chain connects TRBV19 to TRBJ2-1; TRBD2 matches at 12 bases. This CDR3 contains 15 residues. With V trimmed by 1 base and J by 8 bases, 3 bases remained unmatched. Germline assignment: CDR1 LNHDA and CDR2 SQIVND (reference sequence). This CDR3 is CASSIASGGADEQFF. The CDR3 bases are TGTGCCAGTAGTATAGCTAGCGGGGGGGCCGATGAGCAGTTCTTC.

In its sample, this clonotype was seen many times. A much bigger clone sits one base away, suggesting this may be a read error. The chain employs TRBV6-5 and TRBJ2-7; possible D gene TRBD1, 6 bases. The CDR3 is made up of 14 amino acids. The V and J ends lost 6 bases and 5 bases respectively, with 17 bases between them. CDR1 and CDR2 (germline): MNHEY, SVGAGI. Here the CDR3 reads CASSPGRGNNEQYF. The CDR3 DNA reads as TGTGCCAGCAGCCCCGGCAGGGGTAACAACGAGCAGTACTTC.